Below are 22 T cell receptor beta chains sequenced from a single sample in a study of radiotherapy plus CTLA-4 blockade in lung cancer. TCRdb keeps only in-frame clones here, not all; method: immunoSEQ multiplex PCR. The sample holds about 72,000 clones, around 83% seen once. The sequences come from peripheral blood, collected from a patient treated with radiotherapy plus ipilimumab. These receptors were taken from a human donor with non-small cell lung cancer who had a partial response to radiotherapy plus ipilimumab.

This chain joins TRBV5-5 and TRBJ2-7, with D perhaps TRBD1 (6 bases). The CDR3 is 14 amino acids. V was trimmed by 5 bases and J by 1 base, leaving 13 bases between them. Germline assignment: CDR1 SGHKS and CDR2 YYEKEE (reference sequence). The CDR3 spells CASSRDTSSYEQYF. The CDR3 nucleotides are TGTGCCAGCAGTCGGGACACCTCTTCCTACGAGCAGTACTTC.

Note on this clone: The conserved final phenylalanine or tryptophan is absent from the CDR3, which likely points to a read error. The genes are TRBV27 and TRBJ1-2; D unclear. Trimming took off 2 bases at V and 2 bases at J, with 6 bases between the two ends. CDR3 length: 13 residues. CDR1 MNHEY and CDR2 SMNVEV come from the germline V gene (reference sequence). For the CDR3, the DNA is TGTGCCAGCAGTTTAAGAGGAAACTATGGCTACACCCTC. Translating it yields CASSLRGNYGYTL.

The chain links TRBV28 to TRBJ2-2; 8 bases fit TRBD1. V shed 7 bases, J shed 5 bases, and the junction held 6 bases outside the gene matches. In germline, CDR1 is MDHEN, CDR2 SYDVKM. The CDR3 is made up of 14 amino acids. CDR3 region: CASIRDRSTGELFF. CDR3 nucleotides: TGTGCCAGCATTCGGGACAGGTCGACCGGGGAGCTGTTTTTT.

This chain links TRBV11-2 with TRBJ2-5; 8 nucleotides match TRBD2. CDR3 length: 14 residues. Per the germline V gene, CDR1 is SGHAT and CDR2 is FQNNGV. Losses at the gene ends were 0 bases for V and 5 bases for J; bases not matched to a gene: 2. CDR3 residues: CASSLEAGVETQYF. Written as DNA, the CDR3 is TGTGCCAGCAGCTTAGAAGCGGGAGTGGAGACCCAGTACTTC.

The chain links TRBV7-8 to TRBJ1-5; a possible D gene is TRBD1 (6 bases). V was clipped by 1 base and J by 5 bases, with 9 bases between them. The CDR3 runs to 14 residues. In germline, CDR1 is SGHVS, CDR2 FQNEAQ. The CDR3 loop is CASSLVSGDQPQHF. CDR3 coding DNA: TGTGCCAGCAGCTTAGTGTCAGGGGATCAGCCCCAGCATTTT. The full variable domain, with the rest looked up from reference TRBV7-8 and TRBJ1-5, is GAGVSQSPRYKVAKRGQDVALRCDPISGHVSLFWYQQALGQGPEFLTYFQNEAQLDKSGLPSDRFFAERPEGSVSTLKIQRTQQEDSAVYLCASSLVSGDQPQHFGDGTRLSIL.

This chain links TRBV7-6 with TRBJ2-1, with 12 bases that match TRBD2. CDR1 is SGHVS and CDR2 is FNYEAQ in the germline V gene. The trim removed 3 bases at V and 4 bases at J, leaving 10 bases unmatched. The CDR3 is 18 amino acids. This chain's CDR3 is CASSFRRLAGGPYNEQFF. The DNA for the CDR3 is TGTGCCAGCAGCTTCCGTAGGCTAGCGGGAGGGCCGTACAATGAGCAGTTCTTC.

This clone has more than one count but fewer than ten. V and J are TRBV7-2 and TRBJ1-5; D remains ambiguous. Per germline, CDR1 SGHTA and CDR2 FQGNSA. The CDR3 is made up of 14 amino acids. V was pared by 4 bases and J by 0 bases, with 7 bases between. CDR3: CASSYNYSNQPQHF. Here the CDR3 DNA reads TGTGCCAGCAGCTATAACTATAGCAATCAGCCCCAGCATTTT.

The chain uses TRBV7-2 and TRBJ2-1; 7 bases agree with TRBD2. The CDR3 has 17 residues. Germline assignment: CDR1 SGHTA and CDR2 FQGNSA. The V gene end was trimmed by 4 bases and the J gene end by 2 bases; junction bases not matched to a gene: 11. The CDR3 bases are TGTGCCAGCAGCTCGAAGACTAGCATTATTACCTACAATGAGCAGTTCTTC. Its protein is CASSSKTSIITYNEQFF.

This clone was seen once. The gene calls are TRBV6-6 and TRBJ1-3; D is possibly TRBD1 (6 bases). The CDR3 totals 14 residues. Germline V lookup: CDR1 MNHNY, CDR2 SVGAGI (reference sequence). V lost 7 bases and J lost 1, with 11 bases in between. In DNA form, the CDR3 reads TGTGCCAGCAAGACAGGATCTTCTGGAAACACCATATATTTT. Its protein product is CASKTGSSGNTIYF.

The chain's CDR3 is CASSDGMNTEAFF. CDR3 nucleotides: TGTGCCAGCAGCGACGGGATGAACACTGAAGCTTTCTTT. The V gene is TRBV27, the J gene TRBJ1-1; D unresolved. V lost 6 bases, J lost 0 bases, and 8 bases lay in between. Germline CDR1 is MNHEY and CDR2 is SMNVEV (reference sequence). CDR3 length equals 13 residues.

This clone was recorded once. The chain links TRBV27 to TRBJ2-7; 12 nucleotides agree with TRBD1. This CDR3 has 14 residues. Germline CDR1 and CDR2: MNHEY and SMNVEV (reference sequence). With 6 bases clipped from V and 5 bases from J, the junction kept 5 bases outside the gene matches. The CDR3 protein is CASSPGTGGHEQYF. CDR3 DNA sequence: TGTGCCAGCAGCCCCGGGACAGGGGGCCACGAGCAGTACTTC.

The chain uses TRBV6-5 and TRBJ1-5; D is perhaps TRBD1 (6 bases). With 0 bases removed from V and 3 bases from J, the gap between germline ends came to 12 bases. CDR3 length: 16 residues. Germline V gives CDR1 MNHEY, CDR2 SVGAGI. CDR3 loop: CASSYSIAGANQPQHF. The DNA for the CDR3 is TGTGCCAGCAGTTACTCGATTGCAGGGGCCAATCAGCCCCAGCATTTT.

This clone was seen just once. The rearrangement uses TRBV27 and TRBJ1-5; D is unresolved. Germline V lookup: CDR1 MNHEY, CDR2 SMNVEV (reference sequence). The CDR3 spans 17 residues. The germline V and J ends were trimmed by 1 base and 6 bases, with 19 bases remaining between them. CDR3 nucleotide sequence: TGTGCCAGCAGTTTATTTTCGCCGGACGGAGGTAGTCAGCCCCAGCATTTT. Translated: CASSLFSPDGGSQPQHF.

The chain recombines TRBV28 with TRBJ2-1; 8 nucleotides line up with TRBD2. Germline V gene lookup returns CDR1 MDHEN and CDR2 SYDVKM. The CDR3 has 14 residues. Trimming cost V 6 bases and J 7 bases; bases outside gene matches: 8. CDR3 protein: CASRTLAVKNEQFF. CDR3 nucleotides: TGTGCCAGCAGGACACTAGCGGTTAAGAATGAGCAGTTCTTC.

This chain links TRBV5-1 with TRBJ2-2; TRBD1 agrees at 10 bases. CDR1 is SGHRS, CDR2 YFSETQ, per germline. CDR3 length: 15 amino acids. Germline trimming cut 4 bases from V and 3 bases from J; bases unmatched to any gene: 3. The CDR3 loop is CASSAGQGDTGELFF. CDR3 nucleotide sequence: TGCGCCAGCAGCGCCGGACAGGGGGACACCGGGGAGCTGTTTTTT.

CDR3 DNA: TGTGCCAGTAGTATAGTAACAGGGTTCGGCTATGGCTACACCTTC. Its translation is CASSIVTGFGYGYTF. This chain connects TRBV19 to TRBJ1-2, with a tentative D call TRBD1 (6 bases). The germline V and J ends were trimmed by 1 base and 4 bases, with 13 bases remaining between them. There are 15 residues in the CDR3. Germline assignment: CDR1 LNHDA and CDR2 SQIVND (reference sequence). The full variable domain, in which reference TRBV19 and TRBJ1-2 provide the parts outside the CDR3, is DGGITQSPKYLFRKEGQNVTLSCEQNLNHDAMYWYRQDPGQGLRLIYYSQIVNDFQKGDIAEGYSVSREKKESFPLTVTSAQKNPTAFYLCASSIVTGFGYGYTFGSGTRLTVV.

This sequence joins TRBV5-1 and TRBJ2-2, with no clear D. CDR1 is SGHRS, CDR2 YFSETQ, per germline. The CDR3 length is 13 residues. V was pared by 4 bases and J by 7 bases, with 11 bases between. CDR3 in amino acids: CASSQDLGGELFF. The DNA for the CDR3 is TGCGCCAGCAGCCAAGACCTAGGCGGGGAGCTGTTTTTT.

This chain uses TRBV29-1 with TRBJ2-7, with D perhaps TRBD1 (6 bases). This CDR3 region has 13 residues. Trimming shortened V by 2 bases and J by 7 bases, and 15 bases separated the two germline ends. Germline CDR1 SQVTM, CDR2 ANQGSEA. For the CDR3, the DNA is TGCAGCGTTGAACAGGGGTCAGGTGGGGAGCAGTACTTC. The encoded protein is CSVEQGSGGEQYF.

V is TRBV7-9 and J is TRBJ1-4; the D gene is possibly TRBD1 (5 bases). Germline V gene data show CDR1 as SEHNR and CDR2 as FQNEAQ (reference sequence). The CDR3 length is 15 residues. Trimming shortened V by 5 bases and J by 4 bases, and 14 bases separated the two germline ends. CDR3 protein: CASSEYAGINEKLFF. The CDR3 nucleotides are TGTGCCAGCAGCGAATATGCAGGGATTAATGAAAAACTGTTTTTT.

The chain combines TRBV5-1 with TRBJ2-7, with 8 bases matching TRBD1. V shed 3 bases, J shed 5 bases, and the junction held 4 bases outside the gene matches. CDR3 length equals 13 residues. Germline V gene data show CDR1 as SGHRS and CDR2 as YFSETQ. DNA for the CDR3: TGCGCCAGCAGCTCCGGACAGGGCGACGAGCAGTACTTC. Translated: CASSSGQGDEQYF.

The chain links TRBV7-9 to TRBJ2-2; 12 nucleotides line up with TRBD2. Trimming removed 5 bases from V and 5 bases from J; junction bases left unmatched: 3. This CDR3 is 15 amino acids long. Germline V gene data show CDR1 as SEHNR and CDR2 as FQNEAQ (reference sequence). CDR3 residues: CASSPLAGGTGELFF. CDR3 bases: TGTGCCAGCAGCCCCCTAGCGGGGGGGACCGGGGAGCTGTTTTTT.

This rearrangement joins TRBV5-6 to TRBJ2-1; D remains unclear. Looked up from germline, CDR1 is SGHDT and CDR2 is YYEEEE. This CDR3 has 15 residues. V lost 2 bases and J 10 bases, leaving 19 bases between the germline ends. As DNA, the CDR3 is TGTGCCAGCAGCTTCCGGCGGTATGACGCTAAGGAGCAGTTCTTC. Amino acid sequence: CASSFRRYDAKEQFF.